This T cell receptor (beta chain) was identified in a study of chemoradiotherapy in HPV16-positive cancers (dated by TCRdb to between 2021 and 2024). About the investigation overall: Using functional T-cell assays on cells from a couple of HPV16-positive patients, the researchers defined candidate HPV-specific T-cell clones and common TCR motifs. The study asked whether T-cell immunity against the HPV oncoproteins E6 and E7 changes during chemoradiotherapy and whether it affects survival. TCR repertoires from some 90 patients with HPV-related cancers were then used to track the candidate HPV-specific TCRs and motifs.

The receptor library was made with the immunoSEQ multiplex PCR assay. TCRdb's version of the immuneACCESS table is confined to in-frame rearrangements and falls short of the full clone set. An unresolved V gene accounts for under half of the shortfall where checked; the remainder is of unknown origin. The sample records tens of thousands of clones, roughly 90% of which are singletons. In total, the top ten clones hold 4.5% of the sample. Because repertoires were sampled repeatedly during chemoradiotherapy, clonal expansion in the tumor microenvironment could be followed. For CDR1 and CDR2, the germline V gene lists MNHNS and SASEGT. CDR3 length: 18 amino acids, cysteine to phenylalanine. Only the CDR3 DNA stays, 54 bases, in frame from base 1. The germline ends are 24 bases apart after V is trimmed by 4 bases and J by 3 bases. Overall study results and their limits: The functional definition of HPV-specific T cells was derived from only two HPV16-positive patients, and the survival association was reported for HPV16-positive patients. Among HPV16-positive patients, expansion of HPV-responsive T cells during chemoradiotherapy was associated with better recurrence-free survival. Expansion of candidate HPV-specific clones and E7-related TCR motifs was observed in the tumor microenvironment during treatment, whereas no such expansion was observed for non-HPV-specific T cells.

In the case of this clone: Its binding antigen is unknown. No quality values exist for individual bases; no much larger clone is one base distant.

The material was blood, obtained from a patient who underwent chemoradiotherapy. This sequence uses TRBV6-1 and TRBJ1-1; the D gene lacks a confident call. This receptor was identified in a human donor with HPV-associated anogenital cancer. CDR3 protein: CASSGTWAATEGDTEAFF. The sequence in DNA is TGTGCCAGCAGTGGAACCTGGGCAGCCACCGAGGGAGACACTGAAGCTTTCTTT.